The rows below give T cell receptor beta chains drawn from one sample of a study of CD8+ T cells in alopecia areata. The method was immunoSEQ multiplex PCR; TCRdb's version includes in-frame clones alone and lacks a portion of them. This table has around 190,000 clones, more than 50% appearing once. Sequencing was done on a sample of CD8+ T cells sorted from blood. The receptors originated from a human donor in good health. CDR3s include the opening cysteine and the closing phenylalanine or tryptophan. D genes are given only for firm matches. Where a row states a size, it is once, few, many or the class of an expanded clone; other rows omit it.

clone_size	cdr3_length	v_call	j_call	d_call	cdr3_aa	cdr3_nt
.	16	TRBV29-1	TRBJ2-3	TRBD1	CSVEGGDRGPTDTQYF	TGCAGCGTTGAAGGTGGAGACAGGGGGCCCACAGATACGCAGTATTTT
few	14	TRBV6-6	TRBJ1-1	.	CASSYVVSNTEAFF	TGTGCCAGCAGTTACGTGGTCTCAAACACTGAAGCTTTCTTT
.	12	TRBV29-1	TRBJ2-7	.	CSVPAGANEQYF	TGCAGCGTCCCCGCGGGGGCGAACGAGCAGTACTTC
few	15	TRBV2	TRBJ2-5	TRBD2	CASSEASGAQETQYF	TGTGCCAGCAGTGAAGCTAGCGGGGCTCAAGAGACCCAGTACTTC
.	15	TRBV25-1	TRBJ1-2	.	CASRGVGGSNYGYTF	TGTGCCAGCAGGGGGGTAGGGGGTTCCAACTATGGCTACACCTTC
few	12	TRBV29-1	TRBJ2-1	.	CSVATGRDEQFF	TGCAGCGTTGCGACCGGAAGGGACGAGCAGTTCTTC
.	14	TRBV29-1	TRBJ2-1	TRBD1	CSVEVTGSHNEQFF	TGCAGCGTTGAAGTGACAGGGTCCCACAATGAGCAGTTCTTC
.	12	TRBV15	TRBJ1-4	.	CATSNKGGKLFF	TGTGCCACCAGCAATAAGGGGGGAAAACTGTTTTTT
.	18	TRBV25-1	TRBJ1-1	TRBD1	CASSEPGQELLMNTEAFF	TGTGCCAGCAGTGAACCGGGACAGGAGCTACTCATGAACACTGAAGCTTTCTTT
once	13	TRBV29-1	TRBJ1-1	.	CSVGPIGGTEAFF	TGCAGCGTTGGCCCTATAGGGGGAACTGAAGCTTTCTTT
few	13	TRBV7-9	TRBJ2-1	.	CASSLAGTVGQFF	TGTGCCAGCAGCTTAGCGGGGACCGTGGGGCAGTTCTTC
.	15	TRBV7-9	TRBJ1-1	TRBD1	CASSNPGQGNTEAFF	TGTGCCAGCAGCAACCCGGGACAGGGGAACACTGAAGCTTTCTTT
.	14	TRBV25-1	TRBJ1-2	.	CASSATGTLYGYTF	TGTGCCAGCAGTGCCACCGGGACACTGTATGGCTACACCTTC
.	15	TRBV27	TRBJ1-2	.	CASSDGVIANYGYTF	TGTGCCAGCAGTGATGGGGTAATCGCTAACTATGGCTACACCTTC
.	14	TRBV7-9	TRBJ1-2	.	CASSLTQDPNGYTF	TGTGCCAGCAGCTTAACACAGGATCCTAATGGCTACACCTTC
.	15	TRBV11-2	TRBJ2-7	.	CASSPTGPGSYEQYF	TGTGCCAGCAGCCCTACTGGACCCGGCTCCTACGAGCAGTACTTC
once	13	TRBV5-1	TRBJ1-1	.	CASSLVLDTEAFF	TGCGCCAGCAGCTTGGTACTAGACACTGAAGCTTTCTTT
.	17	TRBV10-2	TRBJ2-4	.	CASLSGQTRRAKNIQYF	TGCGCCAGCCTTAGCGGCCAAACCCGGAGAGCCAAAAACATTCAGTACTTC
few	14	TRBV11-2	TRBJ2-2	.	CASSLADGTGELFF	TGTGCCAGCAGCTTAGCGGACGGCACCGGGGAGCTGTTTTTT
.	14	TRBV18	TRBJ2-1	TRBD2	CASSPERGYNEQFF	TGTGCCAGCTCACCAGAGCGGGGGTACAATGAGCAGTTCTTC
.	14	TRBV19	TRBJ1-1	.	CVSSPTGMNTEAFF	TGTGTCAGTAGTCCAACAGGGATGAACACTGAAGCTTTCTTT
.	12	TRBV29-1	TRBJ2-3	.	CSVERQTDTQYF	TGCAGCGTTGAGCGGCAGACAGATACGCAGTATTTT
.	16	TRBV10-3	TRBJ1-2	.	CASTLAGRVPAGGYTF	TGTGCCAGCACCCTAGCGGGGAGGGTCCCGGCGGGGGGCTACACCTTC
.	14	TRBV7-9	TRBJ2-5	.	CASSWVGGRETQYF	TGTGCCAGCAGCTGGGTCGGGGGGCGAGAGACCCAGTACTTC
few	16	TRBV5-1	TRBJ2-1	TRBD1	CASSARQGINYNEQFF	TGCGCCAGCAGCGCTAGACAGGGGATTAACTACAATGAGCAGTTCTTC
.	12	TRBV11-3	TRBJ2-2	.	CASSSPTGELFF	TGTGCCAGCAGCTCCCCCACCGGGGAGCTGTTTTTT
few	12	TRBV10-3	TRBJ1-1	.	CAIRDGYTEAFF	TGTGCCATCCGGGACGGATACACTGAAGCTTTCTTT
few	15	TRBV5-1	TRBJ1-5	.	CASSLGGVSNQPQHF	TGCGCCAGCAGCTTGGGAGGGGTTAGCAATCAGCCCCAGCATTTT
.	12	TRBV14	TRBJ2-3	.	CASSQEWDTQYF	TGTGCCAGCAGCCAAGAATGGGATACGCAGTATTTT
.	17	TRBV30	TRBJ2-6	.	CAWSSLDGDSGANVLTF	TGTGCCTGGAGTTCTTTGGACGGCGACTCTGGGGCCAACGTCCTGACTTTC
.	14	TRBV4-1	TRBJ2-7	.	CASSQDRRGYEQYF	TGCGCCAGCAGCCAAGATAGGAGGGGTTACGAGCAGTACTTC
.	17	TRBV30	TRBJ2-5	.	CAWSPPSGWGTGETQYF	TGTGCCTGGAGCCCCCCGAGTGGATGGGGGACTGGGGAGACCCAGTACTTC
.	14	TRBV10-2	TRBJ2-7	.	CASSDRTGAYEQYF	TGCGCCAGCAGTGATCGCACAGGCGCCTACGAGCAGTACTTC